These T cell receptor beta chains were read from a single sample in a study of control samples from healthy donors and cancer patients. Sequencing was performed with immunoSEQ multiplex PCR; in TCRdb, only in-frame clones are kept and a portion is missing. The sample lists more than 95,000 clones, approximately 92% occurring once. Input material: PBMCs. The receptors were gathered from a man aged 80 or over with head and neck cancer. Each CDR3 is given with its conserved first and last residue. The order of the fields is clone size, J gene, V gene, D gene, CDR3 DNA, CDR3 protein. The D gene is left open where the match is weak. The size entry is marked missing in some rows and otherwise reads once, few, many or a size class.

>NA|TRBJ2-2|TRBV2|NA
TGTGCCAGCAAGTTCGAGGGACCGAACACCGGGGAGCTGTTTTTT
CASKFEGPNTGELFF
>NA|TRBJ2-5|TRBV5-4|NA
TGTGCCAGTAAGCGAGGGCAGATGGAAGAGACCCAGTACTTC
CASKRGQMEETQYF
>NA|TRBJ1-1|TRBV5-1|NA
TGCGCCAGCAGCTTGGTGACACAGGGAAACACTGAAGCTTTCTTT
CASSLVTQGNTEAFF
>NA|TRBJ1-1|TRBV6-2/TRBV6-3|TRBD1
TGTGCCAGCAGTTTTCCAAACAGGGGCGCTTTCTTT
CASSFPNRGAFF
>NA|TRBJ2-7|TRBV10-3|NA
TGTGCCATCTCCGGACGGACCAGCTCCTACGAGCAGTACTTC
CAISGRTSSYEQYF
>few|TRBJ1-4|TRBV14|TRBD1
TGTGCCAGCAGCCGGGGACAGGGGCAAGAAAAACTGTTTTTT
CASSRGQGQEKLFF
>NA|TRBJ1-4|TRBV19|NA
TGTGCCAGTAGTCAGATGTTTGGCTCTAATGAAAAACTGTTTTTT
CASSQMFGSNEKLFF
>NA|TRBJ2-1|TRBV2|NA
TGTGCCAGCAGTGATTCCGCGGCCTCCTACAATGAGCAGTTCTTC
CASSDSAASYNEQFF
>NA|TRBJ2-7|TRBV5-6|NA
TGTGCCAGCAGCTTCGCGGGGTCCTACGAGCAGTACTTC
CASSFAGSYEQYF
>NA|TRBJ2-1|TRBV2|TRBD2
TGTGCCAGCGTGTCTGGGGGGGACAATGAGCAGTTCTTC
CASVSGGDNEQFF
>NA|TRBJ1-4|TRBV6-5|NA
TGTGCCAGCAGCCACGACCAAGACGAAAAACTGTTTTTT
CASSHDQDEKLFF
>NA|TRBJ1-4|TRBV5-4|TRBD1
TGTGCCAGCAGCTCTGGTCGGGGACAGTCTAATGAAAAACTGTTTTTT
CASSSGRGQSNEKLFF
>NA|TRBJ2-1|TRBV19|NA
TGTGCCAGTAGTCCGAGCTCCTACAATGAGCAGTTCTTC
CASSPSSYNEQFF
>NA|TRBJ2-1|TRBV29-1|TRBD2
TGCAGCGTTGCTGGCGGGAGACAAGGCAATGAGCAGTTCTTC
CSVAGGRQGNEQFF
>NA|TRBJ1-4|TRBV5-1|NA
TGCGCCAGCAGCTTGTATGAAAAACTGTTTTTT
CASSLYEKLFF
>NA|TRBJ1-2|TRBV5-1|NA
TGCGCCAGCAGCTTGGAGGGGGTAAACTATGGCTACACCTTC
CASSLEGVNYGYTF
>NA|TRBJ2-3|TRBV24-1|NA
TGTGCCACCGGGGGCGCCTCTGAGGCAGATACGCAGTATTTT
CATGGASEADTQYF
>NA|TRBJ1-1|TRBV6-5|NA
TGTGCCAGCAGAGATCCCGGACGGGGAGAAGCTTTCTTT
CASRDPGRGEAFF
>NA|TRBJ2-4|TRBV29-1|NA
TGCAGCGCTGGCCCCAATCCTGGGAGGAAAAACATTCAGTACTTC
CSAGPNPGRKNIQYF
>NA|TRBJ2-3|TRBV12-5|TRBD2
TGTGCTAGTGGAGAGGCGGGAGGTTCAGATACGCAGTATTTT
CASGEAGGSDTQYF
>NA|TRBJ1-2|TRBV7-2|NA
TGTGCCAGCAGCTTGAACGCGGGGAACTATGGCTACACCTTC
CASSLNAGNYGYTF
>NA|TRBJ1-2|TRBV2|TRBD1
TGTGCCAGCACCCCTCGGGCGGGACAGGGTTACGGCTACACCTTC
CASTPRAGQGYGYTF
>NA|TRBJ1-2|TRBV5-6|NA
TGTGCCAGCAGCCCCACGCCGGACAGCTACTATGGCTACACCTTC
CASSPTPDSYYGYTF
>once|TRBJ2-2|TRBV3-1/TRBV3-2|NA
TGTGCCAGCAGCCAGGGTCCGGCCGCCGAGCTGTTTTTT
CASSQGPAAELFF
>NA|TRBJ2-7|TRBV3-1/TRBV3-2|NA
TGTGCCAGCAGCCAAGACTGGGACCTTATGAGTTCCGACGAGCAGTACTTC
CASSQDWDLMSSDEQYF
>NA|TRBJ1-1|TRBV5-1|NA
TGCGCCAGCAGCAGAAAGGCCGGAATGAACACTGAAGCTTTCTTT
CASSRKAGMNTEAFF
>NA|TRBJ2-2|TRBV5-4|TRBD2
TGTGCCAGCAGCGACCCGGGGCGGGGGGCGAACACCGGGGAGCTGTTTTTT
CASSDPGRGANTGELFF
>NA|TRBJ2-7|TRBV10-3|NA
TGTGCCATCAGTGACGATTGGTCCTACGAGCAGTACTTC
CAISDDWSYEQYF
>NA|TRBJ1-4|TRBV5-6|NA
TGTGCCAGCAGCCTAACCGGGGGACCGCAAAATGAAAAACTGTTTTTT
CASSLTGGPQNEKLFF
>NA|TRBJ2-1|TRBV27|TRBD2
TGTGCCAGCAGTTTATTCGGACTAGCGGGCCTCACTGCGGGTGAGCAGTTCTTC
CASSLFGLAGLTAGEQFF
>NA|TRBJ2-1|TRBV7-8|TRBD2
TGTGCCAGCAGCTTAGGGGAGGGCGCCGTCAATGAGCAGTTCTTC
CASSLGEGAVNEQFF
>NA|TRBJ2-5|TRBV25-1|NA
TGTGCCAGCAGTGAATATACAGCCCAAGAGACCCAGTACTTC
CASSEYTAQETQYF